This TCR beta chain was captured in a study of T cells of healthy individuals. MiXCR, applied by TCRdb to the 5' RACE reads, yields one record per CDR3 protein. The table lists tens of thousands of distinct CDR3 sequences, around 15% of them singletons, with about 4.4% in the top ten. Trimming took off 5 bases at V and 3 bases at J, with 11 bases between the two ends. Germline V gene sequence: CDR1 MDHEN, CDR2 SYDVKM. The CDR3 extends over 14 amino acids. This clonotype turned up a few times. The chain carries TRBV28 and TRBJ1-5; the D is unclear. This TCR was sampled from a human donor in good health. CDR3 loop: CASSLWAINQPQHF. DNA for the CDR3: TGTGCCAGCAGTCTCTGGGCTATCAATCAGCCCCAGCATTTT.